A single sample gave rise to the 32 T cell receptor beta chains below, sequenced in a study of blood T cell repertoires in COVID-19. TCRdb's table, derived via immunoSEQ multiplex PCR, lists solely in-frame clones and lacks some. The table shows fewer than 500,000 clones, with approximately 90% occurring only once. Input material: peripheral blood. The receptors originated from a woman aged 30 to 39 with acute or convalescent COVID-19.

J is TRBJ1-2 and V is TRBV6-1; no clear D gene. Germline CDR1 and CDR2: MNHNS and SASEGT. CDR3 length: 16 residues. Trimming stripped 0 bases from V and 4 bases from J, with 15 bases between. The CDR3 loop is CASSEAGGGGGYGYTF. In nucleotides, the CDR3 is TGTGCCAGCAGTGAAGCAGGCGGTGGTGGAGGCTATGGCTACACCTTC.

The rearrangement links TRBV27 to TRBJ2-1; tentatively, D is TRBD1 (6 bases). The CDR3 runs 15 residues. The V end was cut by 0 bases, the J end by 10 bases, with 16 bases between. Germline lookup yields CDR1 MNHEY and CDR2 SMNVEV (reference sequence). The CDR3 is CASSLSGTHSSEQFF. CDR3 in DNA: TGTGCCAGCAGTTTATCCGGGACACACTCGAGCGAGCAGTTCTTC.

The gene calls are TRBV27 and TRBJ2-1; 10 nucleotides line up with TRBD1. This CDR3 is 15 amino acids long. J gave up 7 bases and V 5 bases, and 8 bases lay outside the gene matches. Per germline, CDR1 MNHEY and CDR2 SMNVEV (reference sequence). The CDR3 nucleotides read TGTGCCAGCAGTCCAACCGGGACAGGGGTAAATGAGCAGTTCTTC. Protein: CASSPTGTGVNEQFF.

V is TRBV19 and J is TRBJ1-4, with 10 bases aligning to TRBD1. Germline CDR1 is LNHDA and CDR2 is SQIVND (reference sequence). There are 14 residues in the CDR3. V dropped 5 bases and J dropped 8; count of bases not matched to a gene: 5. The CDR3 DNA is TGTGCCAGTAGTCGACAGGGGGCAAGCGAAAAACTGTTTTTT. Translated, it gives CASSRQGASEKLFF.

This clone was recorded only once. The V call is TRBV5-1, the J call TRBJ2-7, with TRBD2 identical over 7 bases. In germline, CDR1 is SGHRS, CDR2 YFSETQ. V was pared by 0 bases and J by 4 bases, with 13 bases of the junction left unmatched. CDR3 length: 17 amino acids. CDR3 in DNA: TGCGCCAGCAGCTTGGGGGGTGCGCTAGCGGCGCTTTACGAGCAGTACTTC. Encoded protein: CASSLGGALAALYEQYF.

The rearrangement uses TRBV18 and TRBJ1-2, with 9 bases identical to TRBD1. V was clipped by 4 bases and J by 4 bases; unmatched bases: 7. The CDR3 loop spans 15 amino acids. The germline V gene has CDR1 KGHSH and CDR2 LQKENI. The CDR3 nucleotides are TGTGCCAGCTCACGAGAGACAGGGGGGAGCTATGGCTACACCTTC. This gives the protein CASSRETGGSYGYTF. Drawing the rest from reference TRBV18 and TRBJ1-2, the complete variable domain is NAGVMQNPRHLVRRRGQEARLRCSPMKGHSHVYWYRQLPEEGLKFMVYLQKENIIDESGMPKERFSAEFPKEGPSILRIQQVVRGDSAAYFCASSRETGGSYGYTFGSGTRLTVV.

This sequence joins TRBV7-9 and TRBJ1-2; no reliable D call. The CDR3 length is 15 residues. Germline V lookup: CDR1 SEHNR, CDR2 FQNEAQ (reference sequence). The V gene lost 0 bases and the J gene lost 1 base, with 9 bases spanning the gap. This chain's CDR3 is CASSLAPGNNYGYTF. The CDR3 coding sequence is TGTGCCAGCAGCTTAGCTCCGGGAAATAACTATGGCTACACCTTC.

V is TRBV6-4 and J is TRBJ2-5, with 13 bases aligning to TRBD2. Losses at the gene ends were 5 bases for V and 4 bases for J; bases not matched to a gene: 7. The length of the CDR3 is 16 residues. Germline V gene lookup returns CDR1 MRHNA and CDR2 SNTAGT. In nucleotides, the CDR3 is TGTGCCAGCAGTTTCGGGACTAGCGGGGTTCTAGAGACCCAGTACTTC. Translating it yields CASSFGTSGVLETQYF.

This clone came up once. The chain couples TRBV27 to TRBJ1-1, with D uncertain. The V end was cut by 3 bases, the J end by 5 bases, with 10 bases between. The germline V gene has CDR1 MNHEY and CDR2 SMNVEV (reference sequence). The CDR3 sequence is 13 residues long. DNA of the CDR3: TGTGCCAGCAGTTTGAGGGAAGGAACTGAAGCTTTCTTT. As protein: CASSLREGTEAFF.

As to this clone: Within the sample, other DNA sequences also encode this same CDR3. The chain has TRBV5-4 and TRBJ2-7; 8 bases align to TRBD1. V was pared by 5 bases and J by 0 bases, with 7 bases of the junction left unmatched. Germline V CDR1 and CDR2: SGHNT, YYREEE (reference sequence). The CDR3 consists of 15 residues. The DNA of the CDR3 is TGTGCCAGCAGTCTAGGACAGGGTAGCTCCTACGAGCAGTACTTC. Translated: CASSLGQGSSYEQYF.

The CDR3 loop is CASSYSTIQGYTF. The CDR3 bases are TGTGCCAGCAGTTACTCGACTATTCAGGGCTACACCTTC. The rearrangement uses TRBV6-6 and TRBJ1-2; D gene uncertain. CDR1 MNHNY and CDR2 SVGAGI come from the germline V gene (reference sequence). The length of the CDR3 is 13 residues. The V and J ends lost 0 bases and 8 bases respectively, with 10 bases between them.

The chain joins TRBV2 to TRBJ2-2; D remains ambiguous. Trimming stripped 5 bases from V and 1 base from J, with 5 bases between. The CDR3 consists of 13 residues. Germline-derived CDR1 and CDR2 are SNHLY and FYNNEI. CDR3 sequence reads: CASSQQNTGELFF. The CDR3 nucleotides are TGTGCCAGCAGTCAACAGAACACCGGGGAGCTGTTTTTT.

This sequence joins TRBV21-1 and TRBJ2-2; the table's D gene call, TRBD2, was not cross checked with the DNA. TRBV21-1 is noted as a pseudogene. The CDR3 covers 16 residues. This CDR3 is CASTQSGDENTGELFF. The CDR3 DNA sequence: TGTGCCAGCACCCAAAGCGGGGACGAGAACACCGGGGAGCTGTTTTTT.

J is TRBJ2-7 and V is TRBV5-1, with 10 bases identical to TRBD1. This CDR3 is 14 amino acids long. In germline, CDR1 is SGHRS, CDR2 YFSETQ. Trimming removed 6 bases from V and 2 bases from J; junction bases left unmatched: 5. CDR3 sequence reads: CASTPGTGAYEQYF. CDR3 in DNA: TGCGCCAGCACCCCGGGGACAGGGGCCTACGAGCAGTACTTC.

This chain's CDR3 is CASSLTGEATDTQYF. CDR3 bases: TGTGCCAGCAGCTTAACGGGGGAAGCTACAGATACGCAGTATTTT. The chain combines TRBV7-2 with TRBJ2-3; weak D call: TRBD2 (6 bases). The V gene's germline CDR1 is SGHTA and CDR2 FQGNSA. With 2 bases removed from V and 3 bases from J, the gap between germline ends came to 12 bases. The CDR3 length is 15 residues.

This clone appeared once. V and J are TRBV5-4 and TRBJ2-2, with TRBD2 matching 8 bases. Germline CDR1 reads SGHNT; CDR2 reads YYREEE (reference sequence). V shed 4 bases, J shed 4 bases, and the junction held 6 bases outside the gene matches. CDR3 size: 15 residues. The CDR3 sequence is CASSIGTRGTGELFF. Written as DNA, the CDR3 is TGTGCCAGCAGCATCGGGACTAGAGGCACCGGGGAGCTGTTTTTT.

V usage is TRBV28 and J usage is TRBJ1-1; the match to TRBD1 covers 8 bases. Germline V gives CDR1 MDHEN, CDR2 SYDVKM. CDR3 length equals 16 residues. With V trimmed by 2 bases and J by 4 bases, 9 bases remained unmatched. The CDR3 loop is CASSLPMDRVVTEAFF. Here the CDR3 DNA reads TGTGCCAGCAGTTTACCGATGGACAGGGTAGTCACTGAAGCTTTCTTT.

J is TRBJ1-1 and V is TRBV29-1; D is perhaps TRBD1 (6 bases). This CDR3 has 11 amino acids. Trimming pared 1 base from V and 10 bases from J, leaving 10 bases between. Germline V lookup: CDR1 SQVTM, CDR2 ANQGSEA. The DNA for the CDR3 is TGCAGCGTTGAAGGAAGAGGGGGAGCTTTCTTT. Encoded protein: CSVEGRGGAFF.

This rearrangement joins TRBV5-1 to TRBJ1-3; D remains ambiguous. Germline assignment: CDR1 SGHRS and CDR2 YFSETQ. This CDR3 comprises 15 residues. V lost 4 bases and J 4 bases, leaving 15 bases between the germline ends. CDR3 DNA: TGCGCCAGCAGCGACAATCCTAACTCCGGAAACACCATATATTTT. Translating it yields CASSDNPNSGNTIYF.

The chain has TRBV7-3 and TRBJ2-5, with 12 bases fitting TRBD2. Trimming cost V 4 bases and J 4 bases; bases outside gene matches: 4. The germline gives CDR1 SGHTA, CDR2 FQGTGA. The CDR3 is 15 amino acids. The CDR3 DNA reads TGTGCCAGCAGCTGGGGGACTAGCGGGTTAGAGACCCAGTACTTC. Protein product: CASSWGTSGLETQYF. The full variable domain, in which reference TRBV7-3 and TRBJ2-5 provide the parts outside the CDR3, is GAGVSQTPSNKVTEKGKYVELRCDPISGHTALYWYRQSLGQGPEFLIYFQGTGAADDSGLPNDRFFAVRPEGSVSTLKIQRTERGDSAVYLCASSWGTSGLETQYFGPGTRLLVL.

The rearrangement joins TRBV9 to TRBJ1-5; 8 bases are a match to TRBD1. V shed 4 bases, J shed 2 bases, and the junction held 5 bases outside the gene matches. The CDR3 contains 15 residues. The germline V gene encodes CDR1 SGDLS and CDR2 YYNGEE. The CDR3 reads CASSPTGAGNQPQHF. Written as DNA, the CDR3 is TGTGCCAGCAGCCCGACAGGGGCGGGCAATCAGCCCCAGCATTTT.

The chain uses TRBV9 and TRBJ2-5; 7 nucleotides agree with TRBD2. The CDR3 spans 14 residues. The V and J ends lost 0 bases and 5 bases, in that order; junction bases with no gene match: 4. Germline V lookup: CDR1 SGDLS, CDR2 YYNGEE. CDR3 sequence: CASSVEGGRETQYF. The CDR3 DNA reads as TGTGCCAGCAGCGTAGAGGGAGGGAGGGAGACCCAGTACTTC.

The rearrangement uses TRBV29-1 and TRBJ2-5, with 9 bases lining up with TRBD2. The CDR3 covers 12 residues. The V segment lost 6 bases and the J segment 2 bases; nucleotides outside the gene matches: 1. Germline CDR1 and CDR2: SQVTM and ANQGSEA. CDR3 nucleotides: TGCAGCGTGCTAGCGGGACAAGAGACCCAGTACTTC. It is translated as CSVLAGQETQYF.

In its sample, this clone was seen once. As DNA, the CDR3 is TGTGCCAGCAGCTTATACCGGCCAGGGGCGCTCACCGGGGAGCTGTTTTTT. Its translation is CASSLYRPGALTGELFF. The chain employs TRBV7-9 and TRBJ2-2, with D possibly TRBD1 on 6 matching bases. Germline CDR1 is SEHNR and CDR2 is FQNEAQ (reference sequence). This CDR3 is built from 17 residues. Trimming stripped 2 bases from V and 4 bases from J, with 17 bases between.

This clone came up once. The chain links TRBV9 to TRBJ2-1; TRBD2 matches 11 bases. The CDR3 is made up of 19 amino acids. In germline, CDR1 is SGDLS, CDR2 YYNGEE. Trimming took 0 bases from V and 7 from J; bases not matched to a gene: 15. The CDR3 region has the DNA TGTGCCAGCAGCGTAGCCTCTGGTTCGGGGACTAGCGGACGGAATGAGCAGTTCTTC. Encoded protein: CASSVASGSGTSGRNEQFF.

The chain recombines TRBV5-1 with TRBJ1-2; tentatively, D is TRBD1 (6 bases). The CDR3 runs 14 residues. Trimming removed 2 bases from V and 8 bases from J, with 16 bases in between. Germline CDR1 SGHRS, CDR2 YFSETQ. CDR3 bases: TGCGCCAGCAGCTTAGGGACGGCGGGGGGCGGCTACACCTTC. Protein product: CASSLGTAGGGYTF. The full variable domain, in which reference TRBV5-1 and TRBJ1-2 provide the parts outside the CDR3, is KAGVTQTPRYLIKTRGQQVTLSCSPISGHRSVSWYQQTPGQGLQFLFEYFSETQRNKGNFPGRFSGRQFSNSRSEMNVSTLELGDSALYLCASSLGTAGGGYTFGSGTRLTVV.

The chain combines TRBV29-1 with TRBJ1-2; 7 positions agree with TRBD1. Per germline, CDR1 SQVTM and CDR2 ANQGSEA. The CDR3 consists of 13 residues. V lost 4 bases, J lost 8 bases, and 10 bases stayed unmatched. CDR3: CSVVVTGSHGYTF. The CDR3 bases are TGCAGCGTTGTGGTGACAGGGAGCCACGGCTACACCTTC.

The DNA of the CDR3 is TGTGCCTGGAGGGTTCCAGGGAACACTGAAGCTTTCTTT. Its protein product is CAWRVPGNTEAFF. V is TRBV30 and J is TRBJ1-1; D is ambiguous. This CDR3 comprises 13 residues. Trimming cost V 3 bases and J 1 base, with 9 bases left between them. The germline V gene has CDR1 GTSNPN and CDR2 SVGIG (reference sequence).

The CDR3 nucleotides read TGCGCCAGCAGCCAAGACAAACTAGCGGGGGTGTCCTACGAGCAGTACTTC. Its protein is CASSQDKLAGVSYEQYF. This rearrangement joins TRBV4-1 to TRBJ2-7; 11 bases are a match to TRBD2. This CDR3 is 17 amino acids long. J gave up 1 base and V 0 bases, and 5 bases lay outside the gene matches. CDR1 and CDR2 from the germline V gene are MGHRA and YSYEKL.

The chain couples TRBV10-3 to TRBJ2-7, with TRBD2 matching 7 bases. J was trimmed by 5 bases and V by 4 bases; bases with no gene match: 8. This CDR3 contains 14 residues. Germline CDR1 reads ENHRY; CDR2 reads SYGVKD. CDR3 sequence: CAISATGGPHEQYF. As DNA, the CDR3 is TGTGCCATCAGTGCCACGGGGGGTCCCCACGAGCAGTACTTC.

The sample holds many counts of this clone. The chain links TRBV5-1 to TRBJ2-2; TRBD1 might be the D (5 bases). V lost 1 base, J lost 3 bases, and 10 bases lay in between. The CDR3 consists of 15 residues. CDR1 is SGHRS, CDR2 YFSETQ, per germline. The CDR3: CASSLNKGDTGELFF. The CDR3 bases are TGCGCCAGCAGCTTGAATAAAGGGGACACCGGGGAGCTGTTTTTT.

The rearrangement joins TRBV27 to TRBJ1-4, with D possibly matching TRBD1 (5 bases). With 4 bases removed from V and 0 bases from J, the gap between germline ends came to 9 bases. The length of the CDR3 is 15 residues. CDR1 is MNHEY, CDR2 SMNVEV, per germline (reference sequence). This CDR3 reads CASSSQGATNEKLFF. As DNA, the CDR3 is TGTGCCAGCAGTTCCCAGGGTGCAACTAATGAAAAACTGTTTTTT.